This T cell receptor beta chain was captured by sequencing in a study of regulatory T cells in long-lasting Graves disease. CDR3 regions were amplified by Arm-PCR using iRepertoire HTBI primers to build TCR beta libraries. TCRdb itself ran the multiplex PCR reads through MiXCR, one entry per CDR3 protein. The sample consists of fewer than 450,000 distinct CDR3 sequences, around 21% of them appearing once. The sample's time point: persistent/refractory GD, antithyroid drugs over 5 years with positive TRAb. Researchers made the TCR library from RNA that was extracted from PBMCs. The sequenced sample was peripheral blood mononuclear cells (PBMCs), obtained when the disease was refractory, from a patient treated with antithyroid drugs. The sequence came from a female donor with Graves disease.

The CDR3 region has the DNA TGCAGTGCCGCTGTAGGCACAGATACGCAGTATTTT. It yields the protein CSAAVGTDTQYF. J is TRBJ2-3 and V is TRBV20-1; D not certain. CDR3 length equals 12 residues. Germline V lookup: CDR1 DFQATT, CDR2 SNEGSKA (reference sequence). Trimming left V 6 bases short and J 1 base short, with 8 bases between.